One and the same sample provided the 28 T cell receptor beta chains below, sequenced in a study of blood T cell repertoires in COVID-19. Clones were read by immunoSEQ multiplex PCR, and TCRdb kept only the in-frame ones, dropping some. The table includes about 370,000 clones, around 87% detected once. Sequencing was performed on PBMCs or T cells enriched from blood (not recorded which). All receptors come from a man younger than 35 who had recovered from COVID-19.

V is TRBV11-2 and J is TRBJ1-2; D remains ambiguous. V gave up 5 bases and J gave up 8 bases, with 12 bases separating them. Germline CDR1 and CDR2: SGHAT and FQNNGV. The CDR3 totals 12 residues. CDR3 nucleotide sequence: TGTGCCAGCAGCCGGACCGCGGGGGGCTACACCTTC. It specifies CASSRTAGGYTF.

V gene TRBV7-3 combines with J gene TRBJ1-1; D perhaps matches TRBD1 (6 bases). CDR1 is SGHTA and CDR2 is FQGTGA in the germline V gene. The CDR3 spans 15 residues. Trimming left V 5 bases short and J 1 base short, with 14 bases between. This CDR3 is CASSLGQFRNTEAFF. The DNA of the CDR3 is TGTGCCAGCAGCCTAGGACAGTTTAGGAACACTGAAGCTTTCTTT.

The chain has TRBV7-9 and TRBJ2-3; possible D gene TRBD1, 7 bases. CDR3 size: 15 residues. V was pared by 1 base and J by 2 bases, with 10 bases between. CDR1 and CDR2 (germline): SEHNR, FQNEAQ (reference sequence). In DNA form, the CDR3 reads TGTGCCAGCAGCTTAGGGAGGGGGCCCACAGATACGCAGTATTTT. This gives the protein CASSLGRGPTDTQYF.

The chain carries TRBV20-1 and TRBJ2-1, with 9 positions matching TRBD2. The CDR3 length is 18 residues. V trimming: 3 bases; J trimming: 4 bases; junction bases outside the gene matches: 16. CDR1 is DFQATT and CDR2 is SNEGSKA in the germline V gene (reference sequence). CDR3 sequence reads: CSASSHGSGGIVYNEQFF. CDR3 sequence (DNA): TGCAGTGCTAGTTCCCACGGTAGCGGGGGAATTGTATACAATGAGCAGTTCTTC.

This chain connects TRBV4-2 to TRBJ1-1; D is unresolved. Trimming removed 1 base at V and 0 bases at J, with 15 bases between. Germline CDR1 and CDR2: LGHNA and YNFKEQ. The CDR3 totals 17 residues. In DNA, the CDR3 is TGTGCCAGCAGCCAAGCGTACCAAGCGCGATTGAACACTGAAGCTTTCTTT. Its translation is CASSQAYQARLNTEAFF.

The genes are TRBV25-1 and TRBJ2-7; D perhaps matches TRBD2 (6 bases). V lost 1 base, J lost 2 bases, and 15 bases lay in between. Germline-derived CDR1 and CDR2 are MGHDK and SYGVNS. The CDR3 contains 16 residues. The CDR3 DNA sequence: TGTGCCAGCAGTGAATTTGGAGCGGGCGCACCCTACGAGCAGTACTTC. Translating gives CASSEFGAGAPYEQYF.

The chain uses TRBV6-5 and TRBJ2-7; 8 bases line up with TRBD1. V was clipped by 2 bases and J by 4 bases; unmatched bases: 4. This CDR3 comprises 14 residues. CDR1 and CDR2 from the germline V gene are MNHEY and SVGAGI. Here the CDR3 DNA reads TGTGCCAGCAGTTACGGGACAGGTTGGTACGAGCAGTACTTC. It is translated as CASSYGTGWYEQYF.

This clone has only one observation. The same CDR3 can be traced to other DNA sequences in this sample. The J gene is TRBJ1-5, the V gene TRBV18; no definite D call. V lost 3 bases and J 0 bases, leaving 3 bases between the germline ends. The CDR3 is made up of 13 amino acids. Looked up from germline, CDR1 is KGHSH and CDR2 is LQKENI. The CDR3, as DNA: TGTGCCAGCTCACCCCGTAGCAATCAGCCCCAGCATTTT. It specifies CASSPRSNQPQHF.

The rearrangement uses TRBV5-1 and TRBJ1-1; no clear D gene. The CDR3 extends over 13 amino acids. Between the trimmed V and J ends, which lost 4 bases and 0 bases, there was a span of 7 bases. Looked up from germline, CDR1 is SGHRS and CDR2 is YFSETQ. The CDR3 nucleotides are TGCGCCAGCAGCCCCGCTATGAACACTGAAGCTTTCTTT. It yields the protein CASSPAMNTEAFF.

This chain connects TRBV6-1 to TRBJ1-1; weak D call: TRBD1 (6 bases). The CDR3 spans 14 residues. Germline V lookup: CDR1 MNHNS, CDR2 SASEGT. V dropped 3 bases and J dropped 2 bases, with 10 bases sitting between them. CDR3 region: CASSEYRDNTEAFF. In nucleotides, the CDR3 is TGTGCCAGCAGTGAGTACAGGGATAACACTGAAGCTTTCTTT.

The gene calls are TRBV19 and TRBJ2-1; TRBD1 matches at 7 bases. With V trimmed by 5 bases and J by 8 bases, 12 bases remained unmatched. The CDR3 has 15 amino acids. Germline V gives CDR1 LNHDA, CDR2 SQIVND (reference sequence). Written as DNA, the CDR3 is TGTGCCAGTAGTCGCCCCCGGGGACAGTACTATGAGCAGTTCTTC. This gives the protein CASSRPRGQYYEQFF.

This chain uses TRBV28 with TRBJ2-1, with D perhaps TRBD2 (6 bases). Germline V gives CDR1 MDHEN, CDR2 SYDVKM. This CDR3 comprises 14 residues. The V and J ends lost 4 bases and 6 bases respectively, with 13 bases between them. The CDR3 here is CASSWRGLINEQFF. CDR3 nucleotide sequence: TGTGCCAGCAGTTGGAGGGGATTGATCAATGAGCAGTTCTTC. The full variable domain, its missing parts supplied by reference TRBV28 and TRBJ2-1, is DVKVTQSSRYLVKRTGEKVFLECVQDMDHENMFWYRQDPGLGLRLIYFSYDVKMKEKGDIPEGYSVSREKKERFSLILESASTNQTSMYLCASSWRGLINEQFFGPGTRLTVL.

J is TRBJ1-1 and V is TRBV6-5; 10 positions agree with TRBD1. The CDR3 extends over 15 amino acids. With 6 bases clipped from V and 5 bases from J, the junction kept 9 bases outside the gene matches. CDR1 is MNHEY and CDR2 is SVGAGI in the germline V gene. CDR3 DNA sequence: TGTGCCAGCAGCGACTCGACAGGGGGCAAGACTGAAGCTTTCTTT. Its translation is CASSDSTGGKTEAFF.

The V and J genes are TRBV7-2 and TRBJ2-7; a possible D gene is TRBD2 (6 bases). CDR1 is SGHTA, CDR2 FQGNSA, per germline. Between the trimmed V and J ends, which lost 7 bases and 2 bases, there was a span of 12 bases. The CDR3 is 13 residues long. The CDR3 DNA is TGTGCCAGCACTCCACTAGCAGCCTACGAGCAGTACTTC. Residues: CASTPLAAYEQYF.

The chain employs TRBV18 and TRBJ1-3, with a weak D call TRBD1 (6 bases). Trimming left V 2 bases short and J 1 base short, with 15 bases between. The germline V gene encodes CDR1 KGHSH and CDR2 LQKENI. This CDR3 spans 17 amino acids. The CDR3 DNA reads TGTGCCAGCTCACCAGACGTCCAGGGGTCTTCTGGAAACACCATATATTTT. Amino acid sequence: CASSPDVQGSSGNTIYF.

This chain connects TRBV28 to TRBJ1-1; 8 bases agree with TRBD1. CDR3 size: 14 residues. Per germline, CDR1 MDHEN and CDR2 SYDVKM. The ends lost 7 bases at V and 1 base at J; junction bases unmatched: 5. The CDR3, as DNA: TGTGCCAGCACCTCCGGGACAGGGAACACTGAAGCTTTCTTT. Protein product: CASTSGTGNTEAFF.

On this clone itself: Other DNA sequences in the sample encode the same CDR3. The rearrangement uses TRBV6-5 and TRBJ2-2, with D perhaps TRBD1 (6 bases). The CDR3 has 14 residues. Trimming pared 0 bases from V and 6 bases from J, leaving 8 bases between. Germline lookup yields CDR1 MNHEY and CDR2 SVGAGI. The CDR3 region is CASSYSRGSGELFF. CDR3 bases: TGTGCCAGCAGTTACTCAAGGGGGTCCGGGGAGCTGTTTTTT.

The CDR3 region has the DNA TGTGCCAGCAGCCAAAGAGTAGGACAGTTTGGCTACACCTTC. It encodes CASSQRVGQFGYTF. The V call is TRBV3-1 (or the pseudogene TRBV3-2), the J call TRBJ1-2, with D possibly TRBD1 on 6 matching bases. Trimming removed 2 bases from V and 7 bases from J, with 14 bases in between. This CDR3 has 14 residues. The germline V gene encodes CDR1 LGHDT and CDR2 YNNKEL (reference sequence).

V gene TRBV7-3 combines with J gene TRBJ2-2, with 8 bases fitting TRBD2. In germline, CDR1 is SGHTA, CDR2 FQGTGA. V was pared by 6 bases and J by 6 bases, with 24 bases of the junction left unmatched. The CDR3 loop spans 20 amino acids. CDR3 amino acids: CASRGTRSGTTVTGSGELFF. The CDR3 DNA reads as TGTGCCAGCAGGGGGACTCGTAGCGGGACCACCGTAACTGGGTCCGGGGAGCTGTTTTTT.

This chain uses TRBV11-3 with TRBJ2-7, with D possibly TRBD1 on 6 matching bases. The CDR3 spans 15 residues. Germline-derived CDR1 and CDR2 are SGHNT and YENEEA. The V and J ends lost 1 base and 2 bases respectively, with 12 bases between them. CDR3 nucleotide sequence: TGTGCCAGCAGCTTAGCCCAGGGGCCTACCTACGAGCAGTACTTC. Protein product: CASSLAQGPTYEQYF.

This rearrangement joins TRBV6-1 to TRBJ1-5, with D uncertain. CDR1 and CDR2 from the germline V gene are MNHNS and SASEGT. The CDR3 has 16 residues. Trimming stripped 2 bases from V and 5 bases from J, with 16 bases between. This CDR3 is CASSEQGVRIYQPQHF. Here the CDR3 DNA reads TGTGCCAGCAGTGAACAAGGAGTCCGGATTTATCAGCCCCAGCATTTT.

The chain has TRBV7-3 and TRBJ2-1; 10 nucleotides match TRBD1. The germline V gene has CDR1 SGHTA and CDR2 FQGTGA. The CDR3 is 13 residues long. Germline trimming cut 5 bases from V and 7 bases from J; bases unmatched to any gene: 2. CDR3 in DNA: TGTGCCAGCAGCCGGGACAGGGGTAATGAGCAGTTCTTC. Protein product: CASSRDRGNEQFF.

The J gene is TRBJ2-3, the V gene TRBV4-1; 13 bases are a match to TRBD2. Germline values: CDR1 MGHRA, CDR2 YSYEKL. There are 17 residues in the CDR3. V was clipped by 4 bases and J by 1 base; unmatched bases: 5. CDR3 region: CASSRLAGGRGTDTQYF. In DNA, the CDR3 is TGCGCCAGCAGCCGACTAGCGGGAGGACGGGGCACAGATACGCAGTATTTT.

This clone was counted once. This chain links TRBV7-3 with TRBJ2-5, with 7 bases fitting TRBD2. CDR1 SGHTA and CDR2 FQGTGA come from the germline V gene. V lost 5 bases, J lost 5 bases, and 8 bases stayed unmatched. CDR3 length equals 14 residues. CDR3 sequence reads: CASSPRGEGETQYF. CDR3 in DNA: TGTGCCAGCAGCCCCCGGGGGGAGGGGGAGACCCAGTACTTC.

This sequence joins TRBV12-3 or TRBV12-4 and TRBJ1-1; D is perhaps TRBD1 (5 bases). V lost 6 bases to trimming and J lost 6 bases, with 8 bases between them. The CDR3 spans 11 residues. This chain's CDR3 is CASRPGPEAFF. The CDR3 nucleotides read TGTGCCAGCAGGCCAGGGCCTGAAGCTTTCTTT.

On this clone: Other DNA sequences within the sample encode an identical CDR3. This chain joins TRBV5-1 and TRBJ2-5, with 9 bases fitting TRBD1. The germline V gene encodes CDR1 SGHRS and CDR2 YFSETQ. The CDR3 is 14 amino acids. V shed 4 bases, J shed 1 base, and the junction held 2 bases outside the gene matches. CDR3 residues: CASSPGQGQETQYF. In DNA, the CDR3 is TGCGCCAGCAGCCCGGGACAGGGCCAAGAGACCCAGTACTTC.

The rearrangement links TRBV2 to TRBJ1-1; 9 positions match TRBD1. The germline V gene has CDR1 SNHLY and CDR2 FYNNEI. The trim removed 7 bases at V and 4 bases at J, leaving 7 bases unmatched. The length of the CDR3 is 14 residues. In DNA form, the CDR3 reads TGTGCCAGCACTTTGGACAGGGGTGGCACTGAAGCTTTCTTT. Its protein product is CASTLDRGGTEAFF.

V is TRBV6-5 and J is TRBJ1-2; D is perhaps TRBD1 (5 bases). Trimming removed 4 bases at V and 6 bases at J, with 21 bases between. Germline V CDR1 and CDR2: MNHEY, SVGAGI. The CDR3 covers 16 residues. The CDR3 region has the DNA TGTGCCAGCAGTTCACTTTTCGGGTCAGGGATGAATGGCTACACCTTC. This translates into CASSSLFGSGMNGYTF.